Below, 30 T cell receptor beta chains from the same sample are listed, as sequenced in a study of blood T cells in healthy people across ages. Primed by a sample-barcoded 5' primer and a J-beta primer mix, a second PCR proceeded for roughly 6 to 12 cycles. Each CDR3 protein gets one entry after TCRdb re-called the 5' RACE reads with MiXCR. This sample yields approximately 730,000 distinct CDR3 sequences, of which roughly 43% are seen a single time; less than 25% belongs to the top ten. Source material: blood. The receptors derive from a woman in her sixties in good health.

J is TRBJ2-3 and V is TRBV12-3 or TRBV12-4, with D unclear. The CDR3 contains 14 residues. V was shortened by 3 bases and J by 1 base, with 8 bases between the two germline ends. The CDR3 DNA is TGTGCCAGCAGTTTGCTAGAGCGCACAGATACGCAGTATTTT. Amino acids: CASSLLERTDTQYF.

There are a few counts of this clonotype. The genes are TRBV5-1 and TRBJ2-1, with 8 bases matching TRBD2. The CDR3 has 13 residues. With 4 bases clipped from V and 8 bases from J, the junction kept 5 bases outside the gene matches. Germline CDR1 SGHRS, CDR2 YFSETQ. CDR3 nucleotide sequence: TGCGCCAGCAGCCGGGGGGGCCTGGATGAGCAGTTCTTC. Its protein is CASSRGGLDEQFF.

This clonotype was picked up a small number of times. The gene calls are TRBV27 and TRBJ2-5, with a tentative D call TRBD1 (6 bases). The CDR3 is made up of 13 amino acids. Germline CDR1 is MNHEY and CDR2 is SMNVEV (reference sequence). Deletions cut 5 bases from V and 3 bases from J, with 10 bases between. The CDR3 DNA is TGTGCCAGCAGTATCAGGGGCGAAGAGACCCAGTACTTC. Amino acids: CASSIRGEETQYF.

The gene calls are TRBV5-6 and TRBJ2-5; no firm D call. The assigned J gene may be wrong: the sequence end matches TRBJ2-7 better. Germline CDR1 and CDR2: SGHDT and YYEEEE. The CDR3 totals 14 residues. This CDR3 reads CASSSRAPSHEQYF. The CDR3 bases are TGTGCCAGCAGCTCCCGGGCCCCGTCCCACGAGCAGTACTTC.

This clonotype was observed a handful of times. The rearrangement links TRBV15 to TRBJ1-1; unclear D gene. This CDR3 has 15 residues. Germline CDR1 is LNHNV and CDR2 is YYDKDF (reference sequence). Trimming removed 0 bases from V and 0 bases from J, with 8 bases in between. The CDR3 nucleotides read TGTGCCACCAGCAGAGAGAAACAAATGAACACTGAAGCTTTCTTT. Translated: CATSREKQMNTEAFF.

This chain uses TRBV27 with TRBJ2-7; 8 nucleotides line up with TRBD2. CDR1 and CDR2 (germline): MNHEY, SMNVEV (reference sequence). J lost 2 bases, V lost 6 bases, and 9 bases had no gene match. This CDR3 contains 15 residues. CDR3 amino acids: CASSPSTSGAYEQYF. The DNA for the CDR3 is TGTGCCAGCAGCCCAAGTACTAGCGGAGCCTACGAGCAGTACTTC.

This clonotype was recorded many times. J is TRBJ2-1 and V is TRBV21-1; the D call of TRBD2 is as the table states it, not checked on the DNA. TRBV21-1 counts as a pseudogene. This CDR3 is built from 16 residues. DNA of the CDR3: TGTGCCAGCAGCAAACGGACTAGCGGGAGGGCAAATGAGCAGTTCTTC. This translates into CASSKRTSGRANEQFF.

Regarding this clonotype: At one of its ends the junction is not consistent with the germline gene, which may arise from a read error. The rearrangement uses TRBV5-1 and TRBJ2-1; possibly TRBD2 for D (5 bases). The CDR3 extends over 14 amino acids. CDR1 SGHRS and CDR2 YFSETQ come from the germline V gene. In DNA form, the CDR3 reads TGCGCCAACAGCTTGGGTGGACTGGATCCCGAGCAGTTCTTC. It yields the protein CANSLGGLDPEQFF.

V usage is TRBV12-3 or TRBV12-4 and J usage is TRBJ2-7; tentative D call: TRBD2 (6 bases). This CDR3 spans 15 amino acids. V lost 6 bases to trimming and J lost 5 bases, with 20 bases between them. The DNA for the CDR3 is TGTGCCAGCAGGTTAAGCTCAGGGTCTAGCGACGAGCAGTACTTC. Amino acids: CASRLSSGSSDEQYF.

The chain employs TRBV4-1 and TRBJ1-2, with D maybe TRBD1 (6 bases). The CDR3 has 16 residues. Trimming stripped 1 base from V and 6 bases from J, with 18 bases between. Germline V gene data show CDR1 as MGHRA and CDR2 as YSYEKL. The CDR3 region has the DNA TGCGCCAGCAGCCAAGTCCCTCAGACAGGTTCGCATGGCTACACCTTC. Translating it yields CASSQVPQTGSHGYTF.

The chain recombines TRBV7-3 with TRBJ2-1; no clear D. Germline values: CDR1 SGHTA, CDR2 FQGTGA. The CDR3 sequence is 12 residues long. The V and J ends lost 6 bases and 15 bases respectively, with 18 bases between them. Here the CDR3 DNA reads TGTGCCAGCAGTACGTCTCAACGGTCGGGGTTCTTC. Protein: CASSTSQRSGFF.

This clonotype has just one count. One base away lies a much larger clone, so this may be a sequencing read error. The gene calls are TRBV28 and TRBJ2-7; no clear D gene. Trimming took off 5 bases at V and 1 base at J, with 15 bases between the two ends. The CDR3 is 15 residues long. Looked up from germline, CDR1 is MDHEN and CDR2 is SYDVKM. CDR3 loop: CASSPQRPRSYEQYF. CDR3 bases: TGTGCCAGCAGTCCCCAACGTCCCAGGTCCTACGAGCAGTACTTC. The full variable domain, rest sourced from reference TRBV28 and TRBJ2-7, is DVKVTQSSRYLVKRTGEKVFLECVQDMDHENMFWYRQDPGLGLRLIYFSYDVKMKEKGDIPEGYSVSREKKERFSLILESASTNQTSMYLCASSPQRPRSYEQYFGPGTRLTVT.

This clonotype has only a few counts. This chain uses TRBV10-3 with TRBJ2-5; 11 bases match TRBD2. CDR3 length equals 14 residues. The germline V gene has CDR1 ENHRY and CDR2 SYGVKD. V dropped 10 bases and J dropped 0; count of bases not matched to a gene: 4. The CDR3 loop is CATKLAGDQETQYF. CDR3 sequence (DNA): TGTGCCACTAAACTAGCGGGGGACCAAGAGACCCAGTACTTC.

This chain joins TRBV7-9 and TRBJ1-4; 7 positions match TRBD1. The CDR3 spans 16 residues. V trimming: 5 bases; J trimming: 4 bases; junction bases outside the gene matches: 10. The V gene's germline CDR1 is SEHNR and CDR2 FQNEAQ (reference sequence). CDR3 sequence reads: CASSPRATGSNEKLFF. The CDR3 DNA is TGTGCCAGCAGCCCCCGAGCGACAGGGAGTAATGAAAAACTGTTTTTT.

This clonotype was observed a single time. The V call is TRBV10-3, the J call TRBJ2-5; perhaps TRBD2 as D (6 bases). The J call may be faulty, since TRBJ2-7 better matches the DNA end. Germline loops: CDR1 ENHRY, CDR2 SYGVKD. This CDR3 spans 14 amino acids. The CDR3 protein is CAISDGRSGYEQYF. The CDR3 DNA follows: TGTGCCATCAGTGATGGGAGGTCTGGCTACGAGCAGTACTTC.

The genes are TRBV7-2 and TRBJ2-3; TRBD2 matches 8 bases. CDR1 and CDR2 from the germline V gene are SGHTA and FQGNSA. Trimming removed 0 bases from V and 4 bases from J; junction bases left unmatched: 12. The CDR3 sequence is 18 residues long. CDR3 DNA: TGTGCCAGCAGCTTAGCGCTTTACCGGGAGGGCCCCTCAGATACGCAGTATTTT. It codes for CASSLALYREGPSDTQYF.

This chain uses TRBV20-1 with TRBJ2-1; 12 nucleotides agree with TRBD2. Germline V CDR1 and CDR2: DFQATT, SNEGSKA (reference sequence). This CDR3 comprises 18 residues. Germline trimming cut 2 bases from V and 0 bases from J; bases unmatched to any gene: 8. DNA of the CDR3: TGCAGTGCTAGAAAGCTAGCGGGAGGGTCAAGCTCCTACAATGAGCAGTTCTTC. Translated, it gives CSARKLAGGSSSYNEQFF.

The chain links TRBV10-3 to TRBJ1-6, with 7 bases matching TRBD1. Germline V gene data show CDR1 as ENHRY and CDR2 as SYGVKD. The CDR3 contains 14 residues. V was pared by 9 bases and J by 7 bases, with 9 bases of the junction left unmatched. The CDR3 sequence is CAIGSGRGNSPLHF. CDR3 DNA: TGTGCCATAGGGTCGGGCAGGGGGAATTCACCCCTCCACTTT.

This clonotype has only a few counts. The gene calls are TRBV7-3 and TRBJ1-4; possibly TRBD1 for D (5 bases). The V gene's germline CDR1 is SGHTA and CDR2 FQGTGA. V dropped 1 base and J dropped 0 bases, with 15 bases sitting between them. The CDR3 has 18 amino acids. CDR3 loop: CASSLNRPSPTTNEKLFF. As DNA, the CDR3 is TGTGCCAGCAGCTTAAACAGGCCTTCACCGACAACTAATGAAAAACTGTTTTTT.

The chain combines TRBV28 with TRBJ1-2, with TRBD1 identical over 7 bases. J was trimmed by 1 base and V by 6 bases; bases with no gene match: 11. The CDR3 consists of 16 residues. Germline V gives CDR1 MDHEN, CDR2 SYDVKM. The CDR3: CASRIRTGQINYGYTF. CDR3 sequence (DNA): TGTGCCAGCAGGATTCGAACGGGACAGATTAACTATGGCTACACCTTC.

About this clonotype itself: One junction end disagrees with the germline gene, perhaps due to a read error. This CDR3 reads CASSLMGVDIYKQYF. The CDR3 nucleotides read TGTGCCAGCAGCTTGATGGGGGTTGATATCTACAAGCAGTACTTC. This chain joins TRBV5-5 and TRBJ2-7; either TRBD1 or TRBD2 may supply D (5 bases each). The CDR3 is 15 residues long. Germline values: CDR1 SGHKS, CDR2 YYEKEE (reference sequence).

CDR3 amino acids: CASSPWELAGEEQFF. CDR3 bases: TGTGCCAGCAGCCCCTGGGAACTAGCGGGAGAAGAGCAGTTCTTC. The chain links TRBV3-1 to TRBJ2-1; 11 nucleotides line up with TRBD2. The CDR3 extends over 15 amino acids. The germline V gene encodes CDR1 LGHDT and CDR2 YNNKEL (reference sequence). Germline trimming cut 4 bases from V and 10 bases from J; bases unmatched to any gene: 9.

The rearrangement joins TRBV4-3 to TRBJ2-6, with D possibly TRBD2 on 5 matching bases. CDR1 and CDR2 from the germline V gene are LGHNA and YSLEER. The CDR3 totals 15 residues. V was clipped by 1 base and J by 2 bases, with 6 bases between them. CDR3 nucleotides: TGCGCCAGCAGCCAAGGGAGGCCTGGGGCCAACGTCCTGACTTTC. Amino acids: CASSQGRPGANVLTF.

The chain carries TRBV6-4 and TRBJ2-1; D unresolved. The CDR3 sequence is 14 residues long. V was cut by 0 bases and J by 5 bases, with 8 bases left in between. The germline V gene encodes CDR1 MRHNA and CDR2 SNTAGT. CDR3 amino acids: CASSDSGRDNEQFF. The CDR3 DNA reads as TGTGCCAGCAGTGACTCAGGTCGTGACAATGAGCAGTTCTTC.

This sequence joins TRBV20-1 and TRBJ1-1; 7 positions agree with TRBD1. Per the germline V gene, CDR1 is DFQATT and CDR2 is SNEGSKA (reference sequence). The ends lost 0 bases at V and 3 bases at J; junction bases unmatched: 13. The CDR3 sequence is 17 residues long. CDR3 nucleotides: TGCAGTGCTAGAGATCTGGGACAGCGGGGTTTGGACACTGAAGCTTTCTTT. Translation gives CSARDLGQRGLDTEAFF.

This clonotype occurred a few times. The chain couples TRBV27 to TRBJ2-7; no definite D call. This CDR3 contains 13 residues. The V and J ends lost 5 bases and 4 bases respectively, with 12 bases between them. The germline CDR1 and CDR2 sequences are MNHEY and SMNVEV (reference sequence). CDR3 coding DNA: TGTGCCAGCAGTCACGACAAATTTTACGAGCAGTACTTC. Translating it yields CASSHDKFYEQYF.

The table lists this clonotype with a few counts. The CDR3 loop is CASSLHRGTEAFF. The CDR3 DNA reads as TGTGCCAGCAGTTTACACAGGGGAACTGAAGCTTTCTTT. The chain recombines TRBV27 with TRBJ1-1, with 7 nucleotides matching TRBD1. CDR3 length: 13 residues. J lost 5 bases, V lost 2 bases, and 2 bases had no gene match. Germline values: CDR1 MNHEY, CDR2 SMNVEV (reference sequence).

This chain uses TRBV20-1 with TRBJ1-1, with a tentative D call TRBD1 (6 bases). Trimming took 0 bases from V and 5 from J, leaving 13 bases between them. CDR1 is DFQATT, CDR2 SNEGSKA, per germline (reference sequence). The CDR3 has 14 residues. The CDR3 DNA reads as TGCAGTGCTAGAGATGGGGGCGTGAGTACTGAAGCTTTCTTT. It codes for CSARDGGVSTEAFF.

J is TRBJ1-5 and V is TRBV5-1; maybe TRBD1 (6 bases). The CDR3 sequence is 15 residues long. The V end lost 2 bases, the J end lost 3 bases, and 12 bases lay between the germline ends. Germline lookup yields CDR1 SGHRS and CDR2 YFSETQ. The CDR3 reads CASSFTGSANQPQHF. CDR3 nucleotide sequence: TGCGCCAGCAGCTTTACAGGGTCTGCCAATCAGCCCCAGCATTTT.

V is TRBV11-2 and J is TRBJ2-7, with 9 bases lining up with TRBD1. Near its end, the DNA agrees better with TRBJ2-5, so the J call may be wrong. Germline CDR1 and CDR2: SGHAT and FQNNGV. CDR3 size: 14 residues. The CDR3 nucleotides are TGTGCCAGCACCCCGGGACAGGGAGGGGAGACCCAGTACTTC. It codes for CASTPGQGGETQYF.